This T cell receptor (beta chain) was captured in a study of OX40 agonist ivuxolimab in advanced cancers. Measured with immunoSEQ multiplex PCR; TCRdb has only the in-frame clones, and not every one. The table records roughly 90,000 clones, 85% to 95% of them present only once. Baseline was the first blood sampling point, followed by cycle 4 day 1 and cycle 7 day 1. Trimming took off 2 bases at V and 0 bases at J, with 20 bases between the two ends. Germline values: CDR1 KGHSH, CDR2 LQKENI. CDR3 length: 19 amino acids. The source is an adult with an advanced solid tumor such as melanoma, head and neck, liver or kidney cancer. This chain links TRBV18 with TRBJ1-3, with D tentatively TRBD1 (5 bases). The sample consisted of CD4+ or CD8+ T cells sorted from blood, taken in a trial of the OX40 agonist ivuxolimab. Written as DNA, the CDR3 is TGTGCCAGCTCACCAGTGGCGGATTTAGGGGCAAGCTCTGGAAACACCATATATTTT. Translating gives CASSPVADLGASSGNTIYF.